This is a list of T cell receptor beta chains from one sample in a study of blood T cells in healthy people across ages. TCRdb reprocessed the 5' RACE reads with MiXCR, giving one entry per CDR3 protein. The table shows some 1,800,000 distinct CDR3 sequences, with around 42% occurring only once. The sequenced sample was blood. All receptors come from a human donor in good health. Both conserved end residues are part of each CDR3. D genes are given only for firm matches. Part of the rows lack a size; the others show once, few, many or a class for expanded clones.

d_gene | j_gene | v_gene | abundance | CDR3nt | CDR3aa
. | TRBJ1-1 | TRBV29-1 | . | TGCAGCGTTTATAGGACTGAAGCTTTCTTT | CSVYRTEAFF
. | TRBJ1-4 | TRBV10-3 | many | TGTGCCATCAGTGACACAACTAATGAAAAACTGTTTTTT | CAISDTTNEKLFF
. | TRBJ2-5 | TRBV7-3 | . | TGTGCCAGCGGCCGAACCGCCCAAGGGACCCAGTACTTC | CASGRTAQGTQYF
TRBD1 | TRBJ2-7 | TRBV3-1 | . | TGTGCCAGCTCAGAGACAGGGGGCGAGCAGTACTTC | CASSETGGEQYF
. | TRBJ2-3 | TRBV12-3/TRBV12-4 | few | TGTGCCAGCAGTCTGGGGGAAGGGGATACGCAGTATTTT | CASSLGEGDTQYF
TRBD2 | TRBJ2-3 | TRBV20-1 | . | TGCAGTGCTAGAGAGGGACTAGCGGGGACAGATACGCAGTATTTT | CSAREGLAGTDTQYF
TRBD1 | TRBJ1-4 | TRBV5-1 | . | TGCGCCAGCAGCCTTGGACAGGGGCCTCCGTTGTTTTTT | CASSLGQGPPLFF
TRBD1 | TRBJ1-3 | TRBV20-1 | . | TGCAGTGCCGGGGAGGGGGCAAACATCATATATTTT | CSAGEGANIIYF
. | TRBJ1-2 | TRBV7-2 | . | TGTGCCAGCAGCCCGAGAATCTGGGATGGCTACACCTTC | CASSPRIWDGYTF
. | TRBJ2-7 | TRBV7-9 | . | TGTGCCAGCAGCACATCGACACTCAGCTCCTACGAGCAGTACTTC | CASSTSTLSSYEQYF
. | TRBJ2-7 | TRBV7-9 | . | TGTGCCAGCAGCTTGCGGGAATACCTACACGAGCAGTACTTC | CASSLREYLHEQYF
TRBD1 | TRBJ2-7 | TRBV20-1 | few | TGCAGTGCTAGATTGACAGGGACCTACTACGAGCAGTACTTC | CSARLTGTYYEQYF
. | TRBJ2-7 | TRBV20-1 | . | TGCAGTGCTAGATCCGGGGACCTCTACGAGCAGTACTTC | CSARSGDLYEQYF
. | TRBJ2-3 | TRBV5-1 | . | TGCGCCAGCAGCTTGGAATTGTGGGATACGCAGTATTTT | CASSLELWDTQYF
. | TRBJ1-1 | TRBV29-1 | . | TGCAGCGTTGAGGGGGATAACACTGAAGCTTTCTTT | CSVEGDNTEAFF
. | TRBJ2-3 | TRBV10-3 | . | TGTGCCATCAGTGAGTTCCGGCCAGGAGATACGCAGTATTTT | CAISEFRPGDTQYF
. | TRBJ2-1 | TRBV7-8 | . | TGTGCCGGCAGCTTAGTGGGGGGGCTCCACAATGAGCAGTTCTTC | CAGSLVGGLHNEQFF
. | TRBJ1-2 | TRBV12-3/TRBV12-4 | . | TGTGCCAGCAGTTTAGAACTAGGGTATAGGGACTATGGCTACACCTTC | CASSLELGYRDYGYTF
TRBD2 | TRBJ2-3 | TRBV4-3 | . | TGCGCTAGCAGCCAAGACTTGGCAGCGGGGGTTGGGGATACGCAGTATTTT | CASSQDLAAGVGDTQYF
TRBD2 | TRBJ2-1 | TRBV24-1 | . | TGTGCCACCAGTGAGACTAGCGGGGGTAATGAGCAGTTCTTC | CATSETSGGNEQFF
. | TRBJ2-7 | TRBV5-6 | few | TGTGCCAGCAGCTACCGGGGAAGAGGGTTCTACGAGCAGTACTTC | CASSYRGRGFYEQYF
. | TRBJ1-2 | TRBV28 | . | TGTGCCAGCAGCTCTCCGTTGGGGCAGGTGATCTATGGCTACACCTTC | CASSSPLGQVIYGYTF